This T cell receptor beta chain emerged from a study of post-analysis software for immune sequencing data. General study points: Strong same-batch co-clustering of samples appeared with F measure clustering. Comparison with controls showed significantly lower normalized Chao1 diversity in multiple sclerosis patients. About 5 TRBV segments (TRBV5-6, TRBV5-1 and TRBV20-1 among them) occurred more frequently in patients than in controls.

Each TCR beta cDNA library carried unique molecular identifiers. T cells numbering roughly 1 to 10 million yielded cDNA molecules that totaled roughly 0.5 million. MiXCR, run by TCRdb on the PCR reads, gives a single entry per CDR3 protein. The sample lists hundreds of thousands of distinct CDR3 sequences, 53% occurring once. There are 13 residues in the CDR3. The V gene lost 3 bases and the J gene lost 12 bases, with 12 bases spanning the gap. The germline gives CDR1 MGHRA, CDR2 YSYEKL. This clonotype came up a few times. Its antigen is not known. The sequencing input was blood. This TCR was recovered from a girl aged 10-17 years with multiple sclerosis. This sequence joins TRBV4-1 and TRBJ2-6; no firm D call. CDR3 region: CASSQSAVGVLTF. The CDR3 bases are TGCGCCAGCAGCCAGAGCGCTGTGGGCGTCCTGACTTTC.